Only a few counts were recorded for the clone carrying this T cell receptor beta chain. Its antigen is still unknown. J gave up 8 bases and V 6 bases, and 7 bases lay outside the gene matches. The CDR3 is made up of 14 amino acids. Per the germline V gene, CDR1 is SGHTA and CDR2 is FQGNSA. The entry originates in a study of blood T cells in healthy people across ages. Study details: When template switching was applied, about one barcoded beta molecule was captured per two T cells.

There were at least 5.5 micrograms of total RNA extracted from every sample. Study outcomes and limitations: Per-million-T-cell TCR beta diversity fell roughly linearly with age. Both naive CD4+ cell counts and diversity were greater in long-lived donors than in aged donors.

Together with a sample-barcoded 5' primer, a J-beta primer mix was included in a second PCR lasting roughly 7 to 11 cycles. TCRdb passed the 5' RACE reads through MiXCR, listing each CDR3 protein once. Seen here are roughly 930,000 distinct CDR3 sequences, around 48% observed once, and the top ten hold around 15%. The sequencing input was blood. This sequence originates from a man between 25 and 39 years old in good health. The rearrangement uses TRBV7-2 and TRBJ1-4, with TRBD1 matching over 9 bases. This CDR3 reads CASRSGTGNEKLFF. CDR3 nucleotide sequence: TGTGCCAGCAGATCCGGGACAGGGAACGAAAAACTGTTTTTT.